The 31 T cell receptor beta chains below were found in one sample sequenced in a study of Ad26.COV2.S vaccination and SARS-CoV-2 variants. Data came from immunoSEQ multiplex PCR; TCRdb stores just in-frame clones and leaves some out. This table holds more than 300,000 clones, 80% to 90% found once. Described treatment: 15 to 20 received Ad26.COV2.S at low or high dose, single or two shots; roughly 5 received placebo; per-sample allocation not given. Repertoires come from day 63 after the first vaccine or placebo injection. The sample in question was peripheral blood, obtained in a trial of Ad26.COV2.S vaccine versus placebo. These TCRs come from a person aged 18-65 years who received the Ad26.COV2.S COVID-19 vaccine or a placebo.

CDR3 DNA sequence: TGCAGCGGGGCACGGAGGGAAAACACTGAAGCTTTCTTT. Encoded protein: CSGARRENTEAFF. The chain employs TRBV29-1 and TRBJ1-1; D is unresolved. The CDR3 sequence is 13 residues long. V lost 7 bases and J 2 bases, leaving 14 bases between the germline ends. The germline V gene has CDR1 SQVTM and CDR2 ANQGSEA.

The rearrangement links TRBV5-4 to TRBJ1-2; the D gene is possibly TRBD1 (5 bases). CDR1 is SGHNT and CDR2 is YYREEE in the germline V gene (reference sequence). The V end lost 6 bases, the J end lost 5 bases, and 23 bases lay between the germline ends. The CDR3 contains 16 residues. The CDR3 region is CASTSRVNPGVYGYTF. CDR3 sequence (DNA): TGTGCCAGCACCTCCCGGGTTAACCCGGGGGTTTATGGCTACACCTTC.

The chain has TRBV5-6 and TRBJ2-2, with 8 bases that match TRBD1. Germline V lookup: CDR1 SGHDT, CDR2 YYEEEE. This CDR3 region has 14 residues. V shed 2 bases and J 7 bases; nucleotides not matched to a gene: 4. The CDR3 coding sequence is TGTGCCAGCAGCTTCTCAGGGGGCTACGGGGAGCTGTTTTTT. This sequence encodes CASSFSGGYGELFF.

This rearrangement joins TRBV7-2 to TRBJ2-5; 12 nucleotides line up with TRBD2. Losses at the gene ends were 5 bases for V and 7 bases for J; bases not matched to a gene: 8. CDR1 SGHTA and CDR2 FQGNSA come from the germline V gene. CDR3 length equals 15 residues. In nucleotides, the CDR3 is TGTGCCAGCAGCACCAGACTAGCGGGGGAAGGGACCCAGTACTTC. It encodes CASSTRLAGEGTQYF.

The chain has TRBV5-1 and TRBJ2-1; D not certain. This CDR3 contains 16 residues. CDR1 and CDR2 from the germline V gene are SGHRS and YFSETQ. V was pared by 4 bases and J by 5 bases, with 19 bases between. The CDR3 region has the DNA TGCGCCAGCAGCCCAAACATTTGGCAGAAACACAATGAGCAGTTCTTC. Its translation is CASSPNIWQKHNEQFF.

CDR3 sequence reads: CATRDGYGYTF. CDR3 DNA sequence: TGTGCCACCAGGGACGGCTATGGCTACACCTTC. The chain combines TRBV12-3 or TRBV12-4 with TRBJ1-2, with D maybe TRBD1 (5 bases). V lost 10 bases and J lost 4, with 10 bases in between. The length of the CDR3 is 11 residues.

The V and J genes are TRBV7-3 and TRBJ2-3, with 7 nucleotides matching TRBD2. The CDR3 runs to 17 residues. Germline-derived CDR1 and CDR2 are SGHTA and FQGTGA. Trimming cost V 5 bases and J 2 bases; bases outside gene matches: 13. The CDR3: CASSRQPQRGLTDTQYF. As DNA, the CDR3 is TGTGCCAGCAGCCGCCAACCTCAGCGGGGCCTCACAGATACGCAGTATTTT. The variable domain in full, with the rest retrieved from reference TRBV7-3 and TRBJ2-3, is GAGVSQTPSNKVTEKGKYVELRCDPISGHTALYWYRQSLGQGPEFLIYFQGTGAADDSGLPNDRFFAVRPEGSVSTLKIQRTERGDSAVYLCASSRQPQRGLTDTQYFGPGTRLTVL.

The V gene is TRBV5-6, the J gene TRBJ2-7; a possible D gene is TRBD2 (5 bases). Germline V gene lookup returns CDR1 SGHDT and CDR2 YYEEEE. This CDR3 has 16 amino acids. Trimming cost V 1 base and J 3 bases, with 17 bases left between them. CDR3 nucleotides: TGTGCCAGCAGCTTGTCTTACAGCGGAGACATCTACGAGCAGTACTTC. This translates into CASSLSYSGDIYEQYF. Combining the CDR3 with reference TRBV5-6 and TRBJ2-7 gives the whole variable domain DAGVTQSPTHLIKTRGQQVTLRCSPKSGHDTVSWYQQALGQGPQFIFQYYEEEERQRGNFPDRFSGHQFPNYSSELNVNALLLGDSALYLCASSLSYSGDIYEQYFGPGTRLTVT.

The chain combines TRBV19 with TRBJ1-2; maybe TRBD1 (6 bases). The CDR3 totals 15 residues. With 4 bases removed from V and 8 bases from J, the gap between germline ends came to 20 bases. CDR1 LNHDA and CDR2 SQIVND come from the germline V gene (reference sequence). CDR3 DNA sequence: TGTGCCAGTAGTAGCGAACCGGACAGCCGCTGGGGCTACACCTTC. Amino acid sequence: CASSSEPDSRWGYTF.

For this clone: One junction end disagrees with the germline gene, perhaps due to a read error. CDR3 bases: TGTGCCGGCAGCCCCCGCGAGGGAGTTAACAATGAGCAGTTCTTC. It yields the protein CAGSPREGVNNEQFF. The chain has TRBV7-9 and TRBJ2-1; D is possibly TRBD2 (5 bases). CDR1 is SEHNR, CDR2 FQNEAQ, per germline (reference sequence). The CDR3 spans 15 residues.

The chain uses TRBV30 and TRBJ2-7; possibly TRBD2 for D (6 bases). The CDR3 totals 14 residues. CDR1 is GTSNPN and CDR2 is SVGIG in the germline V gene (reference sequence). The germline V and J ends were trimmed by 4 bases and 0 bases, with 13 bases remaining between them. The CDR3 DNA sequence: TGTGCCTGGAAGGAGCCGGGGGTCTCCTACGAGCAGTACTTC. The encoded protein is CAWKEPGVSYEQYF.

This chain joins TRBV9 and TRBJ1-2; TRBD1 matches at 8 bases. Trimming cost V 3 bases and J 7 bases; bases outside gene matches: 11. The CDR3 covers 15 residues. Germline loops: CDR1 SGDLS, CDR2 YYNGEE. The CDR3, as DNA: TGTGCCAGCAGCGCAGGACAGGGTATGGGGAGTGGCTACACCTTC. The encoded protein is CASSAGQGMGSGYTF.

The chain combines TRBV28 with TRBJ2-2; D is possibly TRBD2 (5 bases). CDR1 and CDR2 (germline): MDHEN, SYDVKM. Trimming took off 4 bases at V and 5 bases at J, with 8 bases between the two ends. The CDR3 has 13 amino acids. This CDR3 reads CASSSGDTGELFF. CDR3 in DNA: TGTGCCAGCAGTTCCGGGGATACCGGGGAGCTGTTTTTT. Full variable domain (rest looked up from reference TRBV28 and TRBJ2-2): DVKVTQSSRYLVKRTGEKVFLECVQDMDHENMFWYRQDPGLGLRLIYFSYDVKMKEKGDIPEGYSVSREKKERFSLILESASTNQTSMYLCASSSGDTGELFFGEGSRLTVL.

This clone appeared once. This chain uses TRBV27 with TRBJ1-4, with TRBD1 identical over 9 bases. Losses at the gene ends were 6 bases for V and 8 bases for J; bases not matched to a gene: 16. The CDR3 has 17 amino acids. CDR1 is MNHEY and CDR2 is SMNVEV in the germline V gene (reference sequence). CDR3 sequence reads: CASRKETGGRGGEKLFF. The CDR3 nucleotides are TGTGCCAGCAGAAAAGAAACAGGGGGCAGGGGAGGCGAAAAACTGTTTTTT.

The CDR3: CASSEPARDPSNEQFF. The CDR3 nucleotides are TGTGCCAGCAGTGAACCCGCCAGGGACCCGTCCAATGAGCAGTTCTTC. The gene calls are TRBV6-1 and TRBJ2-1; D possibly matches TRBD1 or TRBD2 (5 bases each). The CDR3 spans 16 residues. V dropped 2 bases and J dropped 6 bases, with 17 bases sitting between them. The germline V gene encodes CDR1 MNHNS and CDR2 SASEGT.

This chain links TRBV5-1 with TRBJ1-2; TRBD1 agrees at 7 bases. V trimming: 1 base; J trimming: 0 bases; junction bases outside the gene matches: 9. This CDR3 is 17 amino acids long. The germline gives CDR1 SGHRS, CDR2 YFSETQ. The CDR3 bases are TGCGCCAGCAGCTTGTACTTCGGGACAGAGACTAACTATGGCTACACCTTC. Protein product: CASSLYFGTETNYGYTF.

In DNA, the CDR3 is TGCGCCAGCAGCGTTGGCGGGGCTAGCGGGAACCAAGAGACCCAGTACTTC. Translation: CASSVGGASGNQETQYF. The V and J genes are TRBV5-1 and TRBJ2-5, with 9 nucleotides matching TRBD2. The CDR3 runs to 17 residues. J gave up 0 bases and V 4 bases, and 10 bases lay outside the gene matches. Germline CDR1 is SGHRS and CDR2 is YFSETQ.

The V gene is TRBV2, the J gene TRBJ1-1, with TRBD1 identical over 10 bases. The length of the CDR3 is 13 residues. With V trimmed by 6 bases and J by 5 bases, 3 bases remained unmatched. Germline V gene lookup returns CDR1 SNHLY and CDR2 FYNNEI. CDR3 coding DNA: TGTGCCAGCAGGACAGGGGGCCGAACTGAAGCTTTCTTT. As protein: CASRTGGRTEAFF.

The J gene is TRBJ2-1, the V gene TRBV18; D perhaps matches TRBD2 (6 bases). CDR1 is KGHSH and CDR2 is LQKENI in the germline V gene. V dropped 2 bases and J dropped 0 bases, with 23 bases sitting between them. The CDR3 has 20 residues. CDR3 protein: CASSPISWTILKSSYNEQFF. In DNA, the CDR3 is TGTGCCAGCTCACCAATATCTTGGACTATTCTGAAAAGCTCCTACAATGAGCAGTTCTTC.

The chain has TRBV7-6 and TRBJ2-6; D ambiguous. The CDR3 sequence is 18 residues long. Germline-derived CDR1 and CDR2 are SGHVS and FNYEAQ. Trimming removed 1 base at V and 4 bases at J, with 17 bases between. CDR3 nucleotide sequence: TGTGCCAGCAGCTTAGAGGGATATACTGAAATGGGGGCCAACGTCCTGACTTTC. This encodes CASSLEGYTEMGANVLTF.

The V and J genes are TRBV6-4 and TRBJ1-5; 9 bases map to TRBD1. The V gene's germline CDR1 is MRHNA and CDR2 SNTAGT. The CDR3 is 16 residues long. V lost 2 bases, J lost 1 base, and 3 bases stayed unmatched. The CDR3 region has the DNA TGTGCCAGCAGTGACGGGGGGACAGGGAGCAATCAGCCCCAGCATTTT. Residues: CASSDGGTGSNQPQHF.

The chain uses TRBV21-1 and TRBJ1-5; TRBD1 reflects the table's D call only, with no check against the DNA. TRBV21-1 is recorded as a pseudogene. This CDR3 is 16 amino acids long. The CDR3 loop reads CASSSHRALSNQPQHF. The CDR3 DNA sequence: TGTGCCAGCAGCTCCCACAGGGCCCTTAGCAATCAGCCCCAGCATTTT.

The J gene is TRBJ1-1, the V gene TRBV6-5, with unresolved D. Per the germline V gene, CDR1 is MNHEY and CDR2 is SVGAGI. Trimming pared 6 bases from V and 1 base from J, leaving 9 bases between. This CDR3 has 13 amino acids. CDR3 sequence: CASRFGPNTEAFF. The CDR3 coding sequence is TGTGCCAGCAGATTCGGTCCGAACACTGAAGCTTTCTTT.

This clone has only one observation. The chain employs TRBV19 and TRBJ2-5, with 7 bases matching TRBD1. V shed 4 bases, J shed 5 bases, and the junction held 4 bases outside the gene matches. CDR3 length equals 13 residues. CDR1 LNHDA and CDR2 SQIVND come from the germline V gene (reference sequence). For the CDR3, the DNA is TGTGCCAGTAGTACCGAGGGGGCCGAGACCCAGTACTTC. This codes for CASSTEGAETQYF.

The chain links TRBV3-1 (or the pseudogene TRBV3-2) to TRBJ2-1; 8 nucleotides align to TRBD2. From germline, CDR1 is LGHDT and CDR2 YNNKEL (reference sequence). J lost 8 bases, V lost 4 bases, and 10 bases had no gene match. CDR3 length: 15 amino acids. The CDR3 protein is CASSPLAGGPHEQFF. The CDR3 DNA sequence: TGTGCCAGCAGCCCCCTGGCGGGAGGCCCCCATGAGCAGTTCTTC.

The chain couples TRBV5-8 to TRBJ2-2; TRBD1 might be the D (6 bases). This CDR3 region has 18 residues. The V end lost 0 bases, the J end lost 2 bases, and 17 bases lay between the germline ends. The germline V gene encodes CDR1 SGHTS and CDR2 YDEGEE. CDR3 nucleotide sequence: TGTGCCAGCAGCTTGGCCTTTGTTACAGGGTCCAACACCGGGGAGCTGTTTTTT. Amino acid sequence: CASSLAFVTGSNTGELFF.

The chain couples TRBV7-9 to TRBJ2-5; 11 nucleotides align to TRBD2. The length of the CDR3 is 16 residues. CDR1 and CDR2 from the germline V gene are SEHNR and FQNEAQ (reference sequence). V shed 6 bases, J shed 3 bases, and the junction held 9 bases outside the gene matches. The CDR3 reads CASSRLQLAGEETQYF. CDR3 sequence (DNA): TGTGCCAGCAGTAGGCTACAACTAGCGGGGGAAGAGACCCAGTACTTC.

The genes are TRBV28 and TRBJ1-5; no clear D. Germline V gene sequence: CDR1 MDHEN, CDR2 SYDVKM. The CDR3 has 14 amino acids. Trimming pared 2 bases from V and 1 base from J, leaving 6 bases between. As DNA, the CDR3 is TGTGCCAGCAGTTTACATGGAAGCAATCAGCCCCAGCATTTT. It translates to CASSLHGSNQPQHF.

This clone has a single count. V usage is TRBV4-1 and J usage is TRBJ1-4; 9 nucleotides align to TRBD1. Germline CDR1 MGHRA, CDR2 YSYEKL. The trim removed 4 bases at V and 4 bases at J, leaving 4 bases unmatched. The CDR3 spans 15 residues. Written as DNA, the CDR3 is TGCGCCAGCAGCCGCATGGGACAGGGTAATGAAAAACTGTTTTTT. Translated, it gives CASSRMGQGNEKLFF.

The J gene is TRBJ2-7, the V gene TRBV27, with no clear D. Between the trimmed V and J ends, which lost 2 bases and 7 bases, there was a span of 12 bases. The CDR3 is 13 amino acids. Germline CDR1 is MNHEY and CDR2 is SMNVEV (reference sequence). CDR3: CASSLIPGAEQYF. The DNA for the CDR3 is TGTGCCAGCAGTTTAATACCGGGCGCAGAGCAGTACTTC.

The rearrangement uses TRBV10-2 and TRBJ2-1; D possibly corresponds to TRBD1 (5 bases). Trimming left V 9 bases short and J 7 bases short, with 13 bases between. The length of the CDR3 is 12 residues. CDR1 and CDR2 from the germline V gene are WSHSY and SAAADI. CDR3 sequence reads: CASKGSRNEQFF. CDR3 sequence (DNA): TGCGCCAGTAAGGGGTCCCGAAATGAGCAGTTCTTC.